These 14 T cell receptor beta chains originate from one sample sequenced in a study of shared clonotypes between healthy human individuals. Libraries were prepared by immunoSEQ multiplex PCR; TCRdb keeps only in-frame clonotypes and omits some of them. The sample contains 450,000 to 500,000 clones, roughly 85% of which appear only once. The material sequenced was PBMCs. Source of these receptors: a woman aged 35 to 49 in good health. Some clones in this sample may be carry-over from other donors' samples.

The rearrangement joins TRBV9 to TRBJ2-1; D is possibly TRBD1 (6 bases). The CDR3 extends over 15 amino acids. Germline assignment: CDR1 SGDLS and CDR2 YYNGEE. The germline V and J ends were trimmed by 1 base and 4 bases, with 12 bases remaining between them. CDR3 DNA sequence: TGTGCCAGCAGCGTACGGACAGCCCAATACAATGAGCAGTTCTTC. Protein sequence: CASSVRTAQYNEQFF. Full variable domain (rest looked up from reference TRBV9 and TRBJ2-1): DSGVTQTPKHLITATGQRVTLRCSPRSGDLSVYWYQQSLDQGLQFLIQYYNGEERAKGNILERFSAQQFPDLHSELNLSSLELGDSALYFCASSVRTAQYNEQFFGPGTRLTVL.

This clone appeared once. This sequence joins TRBV14 and TRBJ2-3; D call uncertain. Germline CDR1 SGHDN, CDR2 FVKESK. This CDR3 has 13 residues. V was trimmed by 0 bases and J by 7 bases, leaving 8 bases between them. The CDR3 sequence is CASSQDRRNTQYF. The CDR3, as DNA: TGTGCCAGCAGCCAAGATAGGAGAAATACGCAGTATTTT.

A few counts support this clone. V usage is TRBV27 and J usage is TRBJ2-7; the D gene could be TRBD1 or TRBD2 (7 bases each). The CDR3 totals 14 residues. Trimming removed 5 bases from V and 2 bases from J, with 13 bases in between. The germline gives CDR1 MNHEY, CDR2 SMNVEV (reference sequence). The CDR3 sequence is CASSIRGGPYEQYF. The CDR3 DNA reads as TGTGCCAGCAGTATCAGGGGGGGCCCCTACGAGCAGTACTTC.

There are a few counts of this clone. The chain couples TRBV2 to TRBJ2-1; 11 positions agree with TRBD2. Losses at the gene ends were 7 bases for V and 10 bases for J; bases not matched to a gene: 9. Germline V gives CDR1 SNHLY, CDR2 FYNNEI. The CDR3 has 14 residues. CDR3 nucleotide sequence: TGTGCCAGCACTGGGGCTAGCGGGAGGTGGGAGCAGTTCTTC. Translated: CASTGASGRWEQFF.

J is TRBJ1-2 and V is TRBV5-1, with 11 positions matching TRBD1. The germline CDR1 and CDR2 sequences are SGHRS and YFSETQ. The V segment lost 1 base and the J segment 3 bases; nucleotides outside the gene matches: 5. This CDR3 has 16 residues. CDR3 bases: TGCGCCAGCAGCTTGATTCCGGGACAGGGGGACTATGGCTACACCTTC. This translates into CASSLIPGQGDYGYTF.

The CDR3: CASSLANSDPYEQYF. The CDR3 coding sequence is TGTGCCAGCAGCTTAGCAAATTCAGACCCCTACGAGCAGTACTTC. The chain recombines TRBV7-2 with TRBJ2-7; D gene uncertain. CDR1 and CDR2 (germline): SGHTA, FQGNSA. Deletions cut 0 bases from V and 2 bases from J, with 11 bases between. CDR3 length: 15 residues.

The chain carries TRBV7-8 and TRBJ1-5, with TRBD1 identical over 7 bases. The length of the CDR3 is 14 residues. Germline V lookup: CDR1 SGHVS, CDR2 FQNEAQ. V gave up 5 bases and J gave up 3 bases; unmatched junction bases: 4. This CDR3 is CASSIDRANQPQHF. Here the CDR3 DNA reads TGTGCCAGCAGCATAGACAGGGCCAATCAGCCCCAGCATTTT.

V gene TRBV4-2 combines with J gene TRBJ1-6; maybe TRBD1 (6 bases). Germline V lookup: CDR1 LGHNA, CDR2 YNFKEQ. There are 17 residues in the CDR3. V was cut by 4 bases and J by 10 bases, with 23 bases left in between. CDR3 coding DNA: TGTGCCAGCAGCCCTTTCCAGGGGAATCCGAGCTACTCACCCCTCCACTTT. This encodes CASSPFQGNPSYSPLHF.

The chain has TRBV6-5 and TRBJ2-7; 8 bases fit TRBD1. Germline CDR1 MNHEY, CDR2 SVGAGI. Germline trimming cut 6 bases from V and 4 bases from J; bases unmatched to any gene: 8. CDR3 size: 14 residues. CDR3 in amino acids: CASSKDRDGYEQYF. Here the CDR3 DNA reads TGTGCCAGCAGCAAGGACAGGGACGGTTACGAGCAGTACTTC.

This chain connects TRBV5-4 to TRBJ1-2, with 7 bases lining up with TRBD1. The CDR3 has 15 amino acids. The trim removed 2 bases at V and 4 bases at J, leaving 8 bases unmatched. Germline V lookup: CDR1 SGHNT, CDR2 YYREEE (reference sequence). This chain's CDR3 is CASSFFRQGPYGYTF. The CDR3 region has the DNA TGTGCCAGCAGCTTTTTCCGACAGGGACCCTATGGCTACACCTTC.

This clone has more than one count but fewer than ten. This chain connects TRBV7-6 to TRBJ1-5; D perhaps matches TRBD1 (6 bases). The CDR3 covers 15 residues. Germline-derived CDR1 and CDR2 are SGHVS and FNYEAQ. V was pared by 5 bases and J by 4 bases, with 15 bases between. The CDR3 DNA follows: TGTGCCAGCAGCCCGGGGGGGCAGCCGAATCAGCCCCAGCATTTT. Its translation: CASSPGGQPNQPQHF. The full variable domain, in which reference TRBV7-6 and TRBJ1-5 provide the parts outside the CDR3, is GAGVSQSPRYKVTKRGQDVALRCDPISGHVSLYWYRQALGQGPEFLTYFNYEAQQDKSGLPNDRFSAERPEGSISTLTIQRTEQRDSAMYRCASSPGGQPNQPQHFGDGTRLSIL.

The rearrangement links TRBV28 to TRBJ2-5, with 7 bases matching TRBD1. Trimming cost V 3 bases and J 1 base; bases outside gene matches: 5. The CDR3 is 15 amino acids. CDR1 MDHEN and CDR2 SYDVKM come from the germline V gene. In nucleotides, the CDR3 is TGTGCCAGCAGTTTGCCGACAGGGTTCCAAGAGACCCAGTACTTC. It encodes CASSLPTGFQETQYF.

The gene calls are TRBV10-3 and TRBJ2-1; no definite D call. Trimming stripped 6 bases from V and 2 bases from J, with 14 bases between. Germline-derived CDR1 and CDR2 are ENHRY and SYGVKD. CDR3 length: 15 amino acids. CDR3 region: CAISPAADAYNEQFF. CDR3 nucleotides: TGTGCCATCAGCCCCGCGGCGGACGCCTACAATGAGCAGTTCTTC.

The chain has TRBV28 and TRBJ2-2; D gene unclear. Germline V CDR1 and CDR2: MDHEN, SYDVKM. The CDR3 totals 17 residues. Trimming cost V 1 base and J 1 base, with 13 bases left between them. The CDR3 reads CASSLYPAGGNTGELFF. CDR3 DNA sequence: TGTGCCAGCAGTTTATACCCGGCCGGCGGGAACACCGGGGAGCTGTTTTTT.